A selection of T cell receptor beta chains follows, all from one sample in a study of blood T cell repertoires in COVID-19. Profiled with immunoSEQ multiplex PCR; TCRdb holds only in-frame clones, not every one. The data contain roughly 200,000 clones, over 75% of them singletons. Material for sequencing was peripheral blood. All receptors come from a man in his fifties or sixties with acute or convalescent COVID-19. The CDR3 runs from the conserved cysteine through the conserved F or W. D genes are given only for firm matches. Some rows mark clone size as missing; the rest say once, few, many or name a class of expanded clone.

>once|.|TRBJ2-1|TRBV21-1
TGTGCCAGCGGACGGACTAGCAATCTGGTGTCGCAGTACAATGAGCAGTTCTTC
CASGRTSNLVSQYNEQFF
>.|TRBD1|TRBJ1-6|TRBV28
TGTGCCAGCAGCCAATCCGGGACAGGGGATTCACCCCTCCACTTT
CASSQSGTGDSPLHF
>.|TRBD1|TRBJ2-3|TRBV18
TGTGCCAGCTCACTACAACAGGGGGCTGAGGGGCGAGCTACAGATACGCAGTATTTT
CASSLQQGAEGRATDTQYF
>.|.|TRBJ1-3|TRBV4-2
TGTGCCAGCAGCCAAGATGGGCCTAAGGGGACTGGAAACACCATATATTTT
CASSQDGPKGTGNTIYF
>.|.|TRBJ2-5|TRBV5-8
TGTGCCAGCAACCCGACCAGGTCCCGGACGGCGGTCGGGGATCAAGAGACCCAGTACTTC
CASNPTRSRTAVGDQETQYF
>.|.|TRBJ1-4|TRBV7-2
TGTGCCAGCAGCCTCCGGGCAGGGAGGAATGAAAAACTGTTTTTT
CASSLRAGRNEKLFF
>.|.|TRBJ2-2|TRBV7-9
TGTGCCAGCAGCACCGGGGTAGGCACCGGGGAGCTGTTTTTT
CASSTGVGTGELFF
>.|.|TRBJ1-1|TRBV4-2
TGTGCCAGCAGCCCCCCCGGGGTTACTGAAGCTTTCTTT
CASSPPGVTEAFF
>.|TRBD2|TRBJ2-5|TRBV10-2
TGCGCCAGCAGTGACTCGGGCCCAGGACTAGCGGGGTTTCAAGAGACCCAGTACTTC
CASSDSGPGLAGFQETQYF
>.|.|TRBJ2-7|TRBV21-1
TGTGCCAGCAGCAAAGGGGGAGGGGACACGGACTCCTACGAGCAGTACTTC
CASSKGGGDTDSYEQYF
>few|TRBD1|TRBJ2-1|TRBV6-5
TGTGCCAGCAACGCGGGACAGGGGGCAAGAAATGAGCAGTTCTTC
CASNAGQGARNEQFF
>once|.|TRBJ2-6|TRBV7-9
TGTGCCAGCAGCCTTCCGGGAGATGGGGCCAACGTCCTGACTTTC
CASSLPGDGANVLTF
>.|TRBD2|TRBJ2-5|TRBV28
TGTGCCAGCAGCCCGAGCGGGGCATCTGGGGGGACCCAGTACTTC
CASSPSGASGGTQYF
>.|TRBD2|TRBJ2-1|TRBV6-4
TGTGCCAGCAGTGACTCGGGACTAGCGTTGAATGAGCAGTTCTTC
CASSDSGLALNEQFF
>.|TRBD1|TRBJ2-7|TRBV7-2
TGTGCCAGCAGCCCCGTCTCAGGGGGCTCCTACGAGCAGTACTTC
CASSPVSGGSYEQYF
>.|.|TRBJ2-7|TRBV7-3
TGTGCCAGCAGCTTAAACGGAGGGAGCTCCTACGAGCAGTACTTC
CASSLNGGSSYEQYF
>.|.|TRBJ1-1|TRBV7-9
TGTGCCAGCAACCCTTGGGGCAGGGATCCTGAAGCTTTCTTT
CASNPWGRDPEAFF
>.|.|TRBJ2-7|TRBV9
TGTGCCAGCAGCGTAGGGGTCGGGGGGCCCCAGTACTTC
CASSVGVGGPQYF
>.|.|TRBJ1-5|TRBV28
TGTGCCAGCTTTCAGGGAAGGGGAAATCAGCCCCAGCATTTT
CASFQGRGNQPQHF
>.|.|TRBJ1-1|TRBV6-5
TGTGCCAGCATCTCGGGGGGCTCGAACACTGAAGCTTTCTTT
CASISGGSNTEAFF
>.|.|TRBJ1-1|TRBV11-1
TGTGCCAGCAGCTTATCCCAGAACACTGAAGCTTTCTTT
CASSLSQNTEAFF
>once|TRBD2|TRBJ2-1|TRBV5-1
TGCGCCAGCAAAATCGTAGCGGGAGAATTCTACAATGAGCAGTTCTTC
CASKIVAGEFYNEQFF
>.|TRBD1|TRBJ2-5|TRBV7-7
TGTGCTAGCAGCTCAGGGCGACAGGGACCGAGAACCCAGTACTTC
CASSSGRQGPRTQYF
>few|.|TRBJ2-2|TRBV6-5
TGTGCCAGCAAACGGGGTGTTGACACCGGGGAGCTGTTTTTT
CASKRGVDTGELFF
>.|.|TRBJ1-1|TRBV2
TGTGCCAGCCGAAAAGGCGGGGGGGCGGGCGGTGAAGCTTTCTTT
CASRKGGGAGGEAFF
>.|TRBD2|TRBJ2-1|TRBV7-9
TGTGCCAGCAGCCTGGGACTAGCGAGGAATGAGCAGTTCTTC
CASSLGLARNEQFF
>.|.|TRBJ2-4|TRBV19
TGTGCCAGTAGTCCACCCGGGGTCGGCAAAAACATTCAGTACTTC
CASSPPGVGKNIQYF
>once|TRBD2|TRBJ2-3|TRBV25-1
TGTGCCAGCAGCCGCGGGACTAGCGGGTCCTATAGCACAGATACGCAGTATTTT
CASSRGTSGSYSTDTQYF
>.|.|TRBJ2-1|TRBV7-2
TGTGCCAGCAGCTTAGCCGGGACTCCCTACAATGAGCAGTTCTTC
CASSLAGTPYNEQFF
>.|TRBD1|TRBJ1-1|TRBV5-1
TGCGCCAGCAGCTTGGGGGGACAGGGTGAAGCTTTCTTT
CASSLGGQGEAFF
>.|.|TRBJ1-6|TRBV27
TGTGCCAGCAGTAGAGGGTGGGGATCACCCCTCCACTTT
CASSRGWGSPLHF
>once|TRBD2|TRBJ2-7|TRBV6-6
TGTGCCAGCAGTCCTTATCTAGCGGGATTGTCCTACGAGCAGTACTTC
CASSPYLAGLSYEQYF
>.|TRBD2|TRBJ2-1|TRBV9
TGTGCCAGCAGCCCCCTAGCGGGAGGAATCTACAATGAGCAGTTCTTC
CASSPLAGGIYNEQFF
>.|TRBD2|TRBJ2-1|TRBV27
TGTGCCAGCAGTTTTCATTCTAGCGGGAGTCGCAATGAGCAGTTCTTC
CASSFHSSGSRNEQFF
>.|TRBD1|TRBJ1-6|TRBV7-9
TGTGCCAGCAGCTGGGGACAGGGGATCCTCCACTTT
CASSWGQGILHF
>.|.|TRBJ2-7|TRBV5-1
TGCGCCAGCAGCTCACGAGGACAGCGAGCCTACGAGCAGTACTTC
CASSSRGQRAYEQYF
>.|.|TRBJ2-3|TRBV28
TGTGCCAGCAGCACGGGGGGCACGAATACGCAGTATTTT
CASSTGGTNTQYF
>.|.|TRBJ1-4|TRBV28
TGTGCCAGCAGGCTAAATGAAAAACTGTTTTTT
CASRLNEKLFF
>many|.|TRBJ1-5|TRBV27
TGTGCCAGCAGTTTATCTTCAGGGATAGGTCAGCCCCAGCATTTT
CASSLSSGIGQPQHF
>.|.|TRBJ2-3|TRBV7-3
TGTGCCAGCAGCGCACGGGGTAGCACAGATACGCAGTATTTT
CASSARGSTDTQYF
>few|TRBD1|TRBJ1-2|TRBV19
TGTGCCAGTAGTATTTCCGTGGGGACAGGGGCCCATGGCTACACCTTC
CASSISVGTGAHGYTF
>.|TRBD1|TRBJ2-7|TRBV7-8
TGTGCCAGCAGCTTCGGGGACAGAGCCTACGAGCAGTACTTC
CASSFGDRAYEQYF
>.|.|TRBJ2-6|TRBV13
TGTGCCAGCAGCCGGACAGCCGGGGCCAACGTCCTGACTTTC
CASSRTAGANVLTF
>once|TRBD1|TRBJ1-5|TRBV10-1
TGCGCCAGCAGTGACCCGGGACAGGGAGTAAATAGCAATCAGCCCCAGCATTTT
CASSDPGQGVNSNQPQHF
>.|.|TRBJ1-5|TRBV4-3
TGCGCCAGCAGCCAAGGGGGCGGAATGCCCCAGCATTTT
CASSQGGGMPQHF